Below are 15 T cell receptor beta chains sequenced from a single sample in a study of cytomegalovirus exposure and HLA in healthy donors. PCR was performed using 60 Vbeta and 13 Jbeta primers. Data came from immunoSEQ multiplex PCR; TCRdb stores just in-frame clones and leaves some out. The sample consists of 100,000 or so clones, roughly three quarters of them appearing once. Material: PBMCs. The receptors originated from a male donor in good health and CMV-seronegative.

The CDR3: CACQTGGAQGYTF. In DNA form, the CDR3 reads TGTGCCTGTCAGACAGGGGGCGCACAAGGCTACACCTTC. V and J are TRBV19 and TRBJ1-2; 10 positions match TRBD1. Germline values: CDR1 LNHDA, CDR2 SQIVND (reference sequence). J gave up 8 bases and V 11 bases, and 11 bases lay outside the gene matches. This CDR3 is 13 amino acids long. Variable domain in full (rest from reference TRBV19 and TRBJ1-2): DGGITQSPKYLFRKEGQNVTLSCEQNLNHDAMYWYRQDPGQGLRLIYYSQIVNDFQKGDIAEGYSVSREKKESFPLTVTSAQKNPTAFYLCACQTGGAQGYTFGSGTRLTVV.

The chain links TRBV5-4 to TRBJ2-7, with D possibly being TRBD2 (6 bases). V was trimmed by 2 bases and J by 0 bases, leaving 9 bases between them. Germline CDR1 SGHNT, CDR2 YYREEE (reference sequence). The CDR3 contains 14 residues. The CDR3 nucleotides read TGTGCCAGCAGCTTCCGGGGGAGCTCCTACGAGCAGTACTTC. Translating it yields CASSFRGSSYEQYF.

This chain joins TRBV27 and TRBJ2-7; 7 bases map to TRBD2. CDR1 MNHEY and CDR2 SMNVEV come from the germline V gene (reference sequence). CDR3 length: 15 amino acids. Trimming cost V 0 bases and J 6 bases; bases outside gene matches: 8. The CDR3 DNA reads TGTGCCAGCAGTTTATCGGGGGGGTTGTATACCGAGCAGTACTTC. This gives the protein CASSLSGGLYTEQYF.

The V gene is TRBV28, the J gene TRBJ2-5, with 8 positions matching TRBD2. V shed 1 base, J shed 5 bases, and the junction held 15 bases outside the gene matches. CDR1 and CDR2 from the germline V gene are MDHEN and SYDVKM. The CDR3 has 18 amino acids. CDR3 sequence reads: CASSLSHWTGGRKETQYF. Here the CDR3 DNA reads TGTGCCAGCAGTTTATCTCATTGGACTGGCGGGAGGAAGGAGACCCAGTACTTC.

J is TRBJ1-5 and V is TRBV18; no definite D call. Per the germline V gene, CDR1 is KGHSH and CDR2 is LQKENI. V was pared by 2 bases and J by 1 base, with 15 bases between. The CDR3 is 17 amino acids. CDR3 protein: CASSPEDGGLSNQPQHF. As DNA, the CDR3 is TGTGCCAGCTCACCAGAGGACGGAGGCCTAAGCAATCAGCCCCAGCATTTT.

This sequence joins TRBV4-1 and TRBJ2-5, with TRBD2 identical over 15 bases. The J call may be in error: the DNA end matches TRBJ2-7 better. Germline V gene data show CDR1 as MGHRA and CDR2 as YSYEKL. CDR3 size: 16 residues. The CDR3 here is CASSRTSGRATYEQYF. CDR3 DNA: TGCGCCAGCAGCCGGACTAGCGGGAGGGCCACCTACGAGCAGTACTTC.

The chain couples TRBV19 to TRBJ2-1; a possible D gene is TRBD2 (6 bases). The germline CDR1 and CDR2 sequences are LNHDA and SQIVND (reference sequence). V lost 1 base and J 14 bases, leaving 18 bases between the germline ends. The CDR3 spans 14 residues. The CDR3 region is CASSIAVFREVEFF. CDR3 sequence (DNA): TGTGCCAGTAGTATAGCCGTATTCAGGGAGGTGGAGTTCTTC.

In this sample, this clone turned up a few times. The chain links TRBV6-5 to TRBJ2-7; tentatively, D is TRBD1 (6 bases). V was clipped by 6 bases and J by 3 bases, with 12 bases between them. The germline gives CDR1 MNHEY, CDR2 SVGAGI. CDR3 length: 13 amino acids. CDR3 region: CASRRMDSYEQYF. Here the CDR3 DNA reads TGTGCCAGCAGGCGTATGGACAGCTACGAGCAGTACTTC.

V is TRBV18 and J is TRBJ2-5, with a possible D match to TRBD2 (6 bases). Trimming pared 1 base from V and 5 bases from J, leaving 17 bases between. This CDR3 has 16 amino acids. Germline CDR1 is KGHSH and CDR2 is LQKENI. Here the CDR3 DNA reads TGTGCCAGCTCACCACGCACGGGAGCTCACTCGGAGACCCAGTACTTC. Translated: CASSPRTGAHSETQYF.

In this sample, this clone turned up many times. A junction end diverges from the germline sequence, so it may reflect a read error. This chain connects TRBV11-3 to TRBJ1-3; D is unresolved. The CDR3 length is 12 residues. The germline gives CDR1 SGHNT, CDR2 YENEEA. The CDR3 region is CASSPPGDTIYF. The CDR3 nucleotides read TGTGCCAGCAGCCCTCCTGGAGACACCATATATTTT.

The chain couples TRBV7-2 to TRBJ2-1; TRBD1 aligns across 9 bases. The germline CDR1 and CDR2 sequences are SGHTA and FQGNSA. V trimming: 0 bases; J trimming: 5 bases; junction bases outside the gene matches: 5. The CDR3 loop spans 16 amino acids. CDR3 DNA sequence: TGTGCCAGCAGCTTAGCTTCCGGGACAGGGCACAATGAGCAGTTCTTC. Translating it yields CASSLASGTGHNEQFF. Full variable domain (remainder filled in from reference TRBV7-2 and TRBJ2-1): GAGVSQSPSNKVTEKGKDVELRCDPISGHTALYWYRQSLGQGLEFLIYFQGNSAPDKSGLPSDRFSAERTGGSVSTLTIQRTQQEDSAVYLCASSLASGTGHNEQFFGPGTRLTVL.

This clone was seen ten or more times. The rearrangement uses TRBV6-1 and TRBJ1-1, with a possible D match to TRBD1 (6 bases). Trimming removed 4 bases at V and 3 bases at J, with 21 bases between. The CDR3 covers 17 residues. Germline V gene sequence: CDR1 MNHNS, CDR2 SASEGT. This chain's CDR3 is CASSGNTKGHLYTEAFF. CDR3 coding DNA: TGTGCCAGCAGTGGGAATACGAAGGGACACCTATACACTGAAGCTTTCTTT.

This clone was picked up one time. The gene calls are TRBV6-1 and TRBJ1-5; TRBD1 aligns across 9 bases. With V trimmed by 0 bases and J by 4 bases, 7 bases remained unmatched. CDR1 is MNHNS and CDR2 is SASEGT in the germline V gene. The CDR3 is 17 amino acids. CDR3 residues: CASSEARTGVTNQPQHF. CDR3 nucleotide sequence: TGTGCCAGCAGTGAAGCCCGGACAGGGGTTACTAATCAGCCCCAGCATTTT.

The V and J genes are TRBV19 and TRBJ2-3; D uncertain. Germline CDR1 reads LNHDA; CDR2 reads SQIVND (reference sequence). The CDR3 sequence is 13 residues long. V was shortened by 3 bases and J by 4 bases, with 8 bases between the two germline ends. CDR3 in amino acids: CASSMPGPDTQYF. The CDR3 nucleotides read TGTGCCAGTAGTATGCCAGGTCCAGATACGCAGTATTTT.

V is TRBV9 and J is TRBJ2-2; 9 bases map to TRBD1. The germline V gene has CDR1 SGDLS and CDR2 YYNGEE. The junction had 5 bases not matched to a gene; V was cut back by 3 bases and J by 5 bases. CDR3 length: 15 amino acids. The CDR3 nucleotides read TGTGCCAGCAGCGCCAACAGGGGGCGAACCGGGGAGCTGTTTTTT. This encodes CASSANRGRTGELFF.